The T cell receptor beta chain described here comes from a study of shared clonotypes between healthy human individuals. For the study at large: Donor ages ranged 18 to 49 years: a couple of women, a few men. For every donor, three CD4 naive, three CD4 memory, two CD8 naive and one CD8 memory plates were used.

J was trimmed by 0 bases and V by 0 bases; bases with no gene match: 5. Looked up from germline, CDR1 is MGHRA and CDR2 is YSYEKL. CDR3 length: 17 residues. Ten or more counts support this clone. The repertoire was sequenced with immunoSEQ multiplex PCR; TCRdb's copy has only in-frame clones and lacks some. Of approximately 740,000 clones listed, under 80% are singletons. The V and J genes are TRBV4-1 and TRBJ2-3; the match to TRBD2 covers 8 bases. This TCR was sampled from a woman in her 30s in good health. The specimen sequenced was memory CD4+ T cells sorted from blood. Subset given: CD45RA-negative fraction. The CDR3 DNA follows: TGCGCCAGCAGCCAAGATCCTGGCGGGAGGAGCACAGATACGCAGTATTTT. It encodes CASSQDPGGRSTDTQYF.